Each of the 30 T cell receptor beta chains below was sequenced from the same sample in a study of cytomegalovirus exposure and HLA in healthy donors (dated 2017 in TCRdb). Library creation used the immunoSEQ multiplex PCR assay. For the multiplex PCR, a mixture combining 60 forward primers for TCR Vbeta segments and 13 reverse primers for TCR Jbeta segments was used. Held by TCRdb, this immuneACCESS table contains in-frame sequences only and omits some clones. Under half of the omission traces to an unresolved V gene where checked; the cause of the rest is unknown. The sample table holds around 110,000 clones, of which roughly four fifths were seen once. The top ten clonotypes cover about a fifth of the sample. Source material: PBMCs. All receptors come from a man aged 30-40 years in good health and CMV-seropositive.

The chain recombines TRBV5-6 with TRBJ2-1; D not resolved. CDR3 length: 12 residues. V gave up 1 base and J gave up 5 bases, with 4 bases separating them. Per germline, CDR1 SGHDT and CDR2 YYEEEE. In nucleotides, the CDR3 is TGTGCCAGCAGCTTGCCAGACAATGAGCAGTTCTTC. Encoded protein: CASSLPDNEQFF. Together with reference TRBV5-6 and TRBJ2-1, the CDR3 gives the full variable domain: DAGVTQSPTHLIKTRGQQVTLRCSPKSGHDTVSWYQQALGQGPQFIFQYYEEEERQRGNFPDRFSGHQFPNYSSELNVNALLLGDSALYLCASSLPDNEQFFGPGTRLTVL.

In the case of this clone: Mismatch with germline at one junction end may stem from a read error. This rearrangement joins TRBV5-4 to TRBJ2-3; D is uncertain. The CDR3 has 15 residues. CDR1 SGHNT and CDR2 YYREEE come from the germline V gene (reference sequence). CDR3 nucleotide sequence: TGTGCCAGCAGCTTGGACCGAACGCACACAGATGCGCAGTATTTT. Protein sequence: CASSLDRTHTDAQYF.

V is TRBV5-1 and J is TRBJ2-1; maybe TRBD1 (6 bases). The CDR3 sequence is 17 residues long. V shed 4 bases and J shed 0 bases, with 17 bases lying between them. Per germline, CDR1 SGHRS and CDR2 YFSETQ. CDR3 residues: CASSPARTAVSYNEQFF. Written as DNA, the CDR3 is TGCGCCAGCAGCCCAGCCCGGACAGCCGTCTCCTACAATGAGCAGTTCTTC.

This sequence joins TRBV16 and TRBJ2-7; D is possibly TRBD1 (5 bases). V lost 2 bases, J lost 4 bases, and 6 bases lay in between. The CDR3 is made up of 12 amino acids. Germline V lookup: CDR1 KGHSY, CDR2 FQNENV. The chain's CDR3 is CASSQGAYEQYF. The CDR3 nucleotides are TGTGCCAGCAGCCAAGGGGCTTACGAGCAGTACTTC.

CDR3 nucleotides: TGTGCCAGCAGCCGCCCGGACAGGGATGGAAACACCATATATTTT. This codes for CASSRPDRDGNTIYF. The rearrangement links TRBV7-8 to TRBJ1-3, with 8 nucleotides matching TRBD1. This CDR3 has 15 amino acids. The germline V gene has CDR1 SGHVS and CDR2 FQNEAQ. Trimming at V came to 5 bases and at J to 3 bases, leaving 6 bases not matched to a gene.

This chain links TRBV5-6 with TRBJ1-2; 10 bases map to TRBD1. V shed 2 bases and J 6 bases; nucleotides not matched to a gene: 7. Germline-derived CDR1 and CDR2 are SGHDT and YYEEEE. CDR3 length equals 15 residues. As DNA, the CDR3 is TGTGCCAGCAGCTTCTTATTTGGGACAGGGGATGGCTACACCTTC. The encoded protein is CASSFLFGTGDGYTF.

V usage is TRBV9 and J usage is TRBJ2-7; the D gene is possibly TRBD2 (5 bases). Trimming shortened V by 1 base and J by 0 bases, and 20 bases separated the two germline ends. Germline lookup yields CDR1 SGDLS and CDR2 YYNGEE. The CDR3 consists of 18 residues. The CDR3 loop reads CASSVPGVKVGCSYEQYV. As DNA, the CDR3 is TGTGCCAGCAGCGTACCCGGGGTGAAGGTGGGTTGCTCCTACGAGCAGTACGTC.

V usage is TRBV13 and J usage is TRBJ2-5; 10 nucleotides match TRBD2. The CDR3 has 16 amino acids. The germline V gene has CDR1 PRHDT and CDR2 FYEKMQ (reference sequence). The V gene end was trimmed by 2 bases and the J gene end by 0 bases; junction bases not matched to a gene: 3. CDR3 coding DNA: TGTGCCAGCAGCTTACCTAGCGGGGGTAACCAAGAGACCCAGTACTTC. It encodes CASSLPSGGNQETQYF.

This clone was observed a few times. The chain joins TRBV5-1 to TRBJ1-2, with D perhaps matching TRBD1 (5 bases). Germline V CDR1 and CDR2: SGHRS, YFSETQ. There are 14 residues in the CDR3. V shed 0 bases and J shed 5 bases, with 11 bases lying between them. The chain's CDR3 is CASSLVGGGYGYTF. The CDR3 nucleotides are TGCGCCAGCAGCTTGGTCGGGGGAGGATATGGCTACACCTTC.

The rearrangement uses TRBV2 and TRBJ1-5; D is possibly TRBD1 (5 bases). The CDR3 has 14 residues. Trimming pared 5 bases from V and 7 bases from J, leaving 15 bases between. The germline V gene has CDR1 SNHLY and CDR2 FYNNEI. CDR3 sequence (DNA): TGTGCCAGCAGTTATCAGGGTCTCGGACAGCCCCAGCATTTT. Translating it yields CASSYQGLGQPQHF. The entire variable domain, with the rest obtained from reference TRBV2 and TRBJ1-5, is as follows: EPEVTQTPSHQVTQMGQEVILRCVPISNHLYFYWYRQILGQKVEFLVSFYNNEISEKSEIFDDQFSVERPDGSNFTLKIRSTKLEDSAMYFCASSYQGLGQPQHFGDGTRLSIL.

The chain recombines TRBV29-1 with TRBJ1-3; D remains ambiguous. The CDR3 totals 13 residues. Deletions cut 5 bases from V and 2 bases from J, with 10 bases between. CDR1 SQVTM and CDR2 ANQGSEA come from the germline V gene. The CDR3: CSVNSPTGNTIYF. In DNA form, the CDR3 reads TGCAGCGTTAACAGCCCGACTGGAAACACCATATATTTT. Filled out from reference TRBV29-1 and TRBJ1-3, the complete variable domain reads SAVISQKPSRDICQRGTSLTIQCQVDSQVTMMFWYRQQPGQSLTLIATANQGSEATYESGFVIDKFPISRPNLTFSTLTVSNMSPEDSSIYLCSVNSPTGNTIYFGEGSWLTVV.

The V and J genes are TRBV6-1 and TRBJ1-5; 9 bases map to TRBD1. The trim removed 7 bases at V and 4 bases at J, leaving 8 bases unmatched. Germline V CDR1 and CDR2: MNHNS, SASEGT. This CDR3 comprises 15 residues. CDR3 nucleotides: TGTGCCAGCATTACCACAGGGGGCGGGAATCAGCCCCAGCATTTT. It yields the protein CASITTGGGNQPQHF.

The rearrangement joins TRBV6-1 to TRBJ1-2; 10 bases align to TRBD1. CDR3 size: 18 residues. The germline V gene has CDR1 MNHNS and CDR2 SASEGT. J lost 6 bases, V lost 2 bases, and 15 bases had no gene match. CDR3 amino acids: CASSETRDRGSVGNGYTF. The DNA of the CDR3 is TGTGCCAGCAGTGAAACCCGGGACAGGGGAAGCGTCGGGAATGGCTACACCTTC.

The chain uses TRBV27 and TRBJ1-1; weak D call: TRBD1 (6 bases). Trimming left V 5 bases short and J 1 base short, with 11 bases between. Germline V gives CDR1 MNHEY, CDR2 SMNVEV (reference sequence). CDR3 length equals 14 residues. The CDR3 DNA reads as TGTGCCAGCAGTAAACAGGGATGGAACACTGAAGCTTTCTTT. As protein: CASSKQGWNTEAFF.

The V and J genes are TRBV6-1 and TRBJ2-3; TRBD1 aligns across 7 bases. The germline V gene has CDR1 MNHNS and CDR2 SASEGT. CDR3 size: 15 residues. Germline trimming cut 5 bases from V and 2 bases from J; bases unmatched to any gene: 7. CDR3: CASSSSGTATDTQYF. CDR3 in DNA: TGTGCCAGCAGTTCGTCCGGGACAGCCACAGATACGCAGTATTTT.

The chain has TRBV19 and TRBJ2-3, with D possibly being TRBD1 (6 bases). CDR3 length: 19 residues. Germline CDR1 reads LNHDA; CDR2 reads SQIVND (reference sequence). V dropped 0 bases and J dropped 0 bases, with 19 bases sitting between them. CDR3 protein: CASSIDEGQAGQSTDTQYF. The CDR3 coding sequence is TGTGCCAGTAGTATAGATGAGGGACAAGCAGGACAAAGCACAGATACGCAGTATTTT.

This chain joins TRBV6-4 and TRBJ1-5, with D possibly matching TRBD1 (6 bases). Germline loops: CDR1 MRHNA, CDR2 SNTAGT. V dropped 2 bases and J dropped 9 bases, with 14 bases sitting between them. The length of the CDR3 is 14 residues. This CDR3 reads CASSDGTFVGPQHF. The CDR3 nucleotides are TGTGCCAGCAGTGACGGGACATTCGTCGGGCCCCAGCATTTT.

V gene TRBV7-9 combines with J gene TRBJ2-3, with no clear D. CDR1 is SEHNR and CDR2 is FQNEAQ in the germline V gene (reference sequence). Trimming removed 1 base at V and 6 bases at J, with 8 bases between. The CDR3 sequence is 13 residues long. This CDR3 reads CASSLGFGDTQYF. The CDR3 DNA is TGTGCCAGCAGCTTAGGGTTCGGGGATACGCAGTATTTT. Using reference TRBV7-9 and TRBJ2-3 for the parts outside the CDR3, the full variable domain is DTGVSQNPRHKITKRGQNVTFRCDPISEHNRLYWYRQTLGQGPEFLTYFQNEAQLEKSRLLSDRFSAERPKGSFSTLEIQRTEQGDSAMYLCASSLGFGDTQYFGPGTRLTVL.

The CDR3 here is CASSLDPQGYEQYV. The DNA of the CDR3 is TGTGCCAGCAGCTTAGATCCTCAGGGATACGAGCAGTACGTC. The rearrangement joins TRBV11-3 to TRBJ2-7; tentative D call: TRBD1 (5 bases). The V gene's germline CDR1 is SGHNT and CDR2 YENEEA. The CDR3 contains 14 residues. Deletions cut 0 bases from V and 4 bases from J, with 10 bases between.

V usage is TRBV10-3 and J usage is TRBJ2-5; possible D gene TRBD2, 6 bases. Germline-derived CDR1 and CDR2 are ENHRY and SYGVKD. V was pared by 11 bases and J by 3 bases, with 22 bases between. CDR3 size: 15 residues. The CDR3 region has the DNA TGTGCCGCCGGAGTCGCGGGGACGAGCGAAGAGACCCAGTACTTC. As protein: CAAGVAGTSEETQYF.

The chain joins TRBV2 to TRBJ1-1; weak D call: TRBD1 (6 bases). The CDR3 has 14 residues. Trimming pared 3 bases from V and 5 bases from J, leaving 13 bases between. Germline V gene data show CDR1 as SNHLY and CDR2 as FYNNEI. CDR3 nucleotides: TGTGCCAGCAGTGAGAGGACAGATGAGACTGAAGCTTTCTTT. This encodes CASSERTDETEAFF.

The chain combines TRBV2 with TRBJ2-3; perhaps TRBD1 as D (7 bases). The CDR3 has 14 amino acids. Germline CDR1 is SNHLY and CDR2 is FYNNEI. V was pared by 10 bases and J by 4 bases, with 18 bases between. As DNA, the CDR3 is TGTGCCACCCCAGGGGGAGGAGGTCCAGATACGCAGTATTTT. Translating gives CATPGGGGPDTQYF.

The rearrangement links TRBV5-1 to TRBJ2-1; 12 bases line up with TRBD2. J was trimmed by 6 bases and V by 7 bases; bases with no gene match: 20. This CDR3 comprises 19 residues. CDR1 and CDR2 (germline): SGHRS, YFSETQ. CDR3 DNA: TGCGCCAGCTCACTTACAGACCCTAGCGGGAGGGTAAGAATCAATGAGCAGTTCTTC. Translating gives CASSLTDPSGRVRINEQFF.

The gene calls are TRBV4-2 and TRBJ2-7, with no clear D. The germline gives CDR1 LGHNA, CDR2 YNFKEQ. The V end lost 3 bases, the J end lost 1 base, and 10 bases lay between the germline ends. This CDR3 spans 14 amino acids. CDR3 sequence (DNA): TGTGCCAGCAGCCATCTGGCCGCTTCCTACGAGCAGTACTTC. Translation: CASSHLAASYEQYF.

The chain uses TRBV15 and TRBJ1-2; D may be TRBD1 (5 bases). V was cut by 0 bases and J by 12 bases, with 14 bases left in between. Per the germline V gene, CDR1 is LNHNV and CDR2 is YYDKDF (reference sequence). This CDR3 region has 13 residues. Here the CDR3 reads CATSRDGAGNHTF. The CDR3 DNA follows: TGTGCCACCAGCAGAGATGGTGCAGGGAATCACACCTTC.

CDR3 loop: CASSPRTTRETQYF. As DNA, the CDR3 is TGTGCCAGCAGCCCCCGAACCACCCGGGAGACCCAGTACTTC. The V and J genes are TRBV9 and TRBJ2-5; no clear D. Trimming shortened V by 4 bases and J by 5 bases, and 15 bases separated the two germline ends. The germline V gene encodes CDR1 SGDLS and CDR2 YYNGEE. This CDR3 has 14 amino acids.

This clone was seen more than once but under ten times. The chain has TRBV4-1 and TRBJ1-2; a weak D match, TRBD1 (5 bases). The CDR3 runs 14 residues. The V gene lost 4 bases and the J gene lost 6 bases, with 15 bases spanning the gap. In germline, CDR1 is MGHRA, CDR2 YSYEKL. In DNA, the CDR3 is TGCGCCAGCAGCCCAACAGCCGGGGGTGATGGCTACACCTTC. Its translation is CASSPTAGGDGYTF.

This clone was counted between two and nine times. The rearrangement links TRBV2 to TRBJ2-1; the match to TRBD2 covers 12 bases. Germline loops: CDR1 SNHLY, CDR2 FYNNEI. With V trimmed by 2 bases and J by 1 base, 9 bases remained unmatched. CDR3 length: 19 residues. The CDR3 DNA is TGTGCCAGCAGTGAATATAGGACTAGCGGGGCAATGTCCTACAATGAGCAGTTCTTC. Amino acids: CASSEYRTSGAMSYNEQFF. The entire variable domain, with the rest obtained from reference TRBV2 and TRBJ2-1, is as follows: EPEVTQTPSHQVTQMGQEVILRCVPISNHLYFYWYRQILGQKVEFLVSFYNNEISEKSEIFDDQFSVERPDGSNFTLKIRSTKLEDSAMYFCASSEYRTSGAMSYNEQFFGPGTRLTVL.

This chain uses TRBV19 with TRBJ1-5; 9 nucleotides line up with TRBD1. This CDR3 spans 15 amino acids. Germline CDR1 is LNHDA and CDR2 is SQIVND (reference sequence). Trimming took 9 bases from V and 5 from J; bases not matched to a gene: 11. In DNA, the CDR3 is TGTGCCAGCAGGATTACAGGGGGCTGGTATCAGCCCCAGCATTTT. Residues: CASRITGGWYQPQHF. Together with reference TRBV19 and TRBJ1-5, the CDR3 gives the full variable domain: DGGITQSPKYLFRKEGQNVTLSCEQNLNHDAMYWYRQDPGQGLRLIYYSQIVNDFQKGDIAEGYSVSREKKESFPLTVTSAQKNPTAFYLCASRITGGWYQPQHFGDGTRLSIL.

This sequence joins TRBV5-1 and TRBJ2-5; D possibly corresponds to TRBD1 (6 bases). Trimming shortened V by 3 bases and J by 4 bases, and 10 bases separated the two germline ends. The germline CDR1 and CDR2 sequences are SGHRS and YFSETQ. This CDR3 is built from 13 residues. Here the CDR3 reads CASSSPTGETQYF. CDR3 sequence (DNA): TGCGCCAGCAGCTCCCCGACAGGAGAGACCCAGTACTTC.